This TCR beta chain is from a study of resident and recirculating memory T cells in vitiligo. Profiled with immunoSEQ multiplex PCR; TCRdb holds only in-frame clones, not every one. The repertoire holds tens of thousands of clones, about 91% seen once, with about 5% in the top ten. The ends were cut back, 7 bases at V and 0 bases at J, with 22 bases in the middle. From germline, CDR1 is SGHRS and CDR2 YFSETQ. The CDR3 length is 17 residues. V gene TRBV5-1 combines with J gene TRBJ1-1, with TRBD1 as a possible D gene (5 bases). The specimen was blood. The clonotype originates from a male donor with vitiligo. CDR3 amino acids: CASPTVGRGPLNTEAFF. As DNA, the CDR3 is TGCGCCAGCCCCACCGTAGGGAGGGGACCCTTGAACACTGAAGCTTTCTTT. The full variable domain, with the rest looked up from reference TRBV5-1 and TRBJ1-1, is KAGVTQTPRYLIKTRGQQVTLSCSPISGHRSVSWYQQTPGQGLQFLFEYFSETQRNKGNFPGRFSGRQFSNSRSEMNVSTLELGDSALYLCASPTVGRGPLNTEAFFGQGTRLTVV.